A single T cell receptor (beta chain) is shown here with its context. With only one base between it and a far larger clone, this is likely a read error. The sample originates from a study of blood T cell repertoires in COVID-19. About the study: Nucleic acid was either cDNA or gDNA, and it came from T cells, B-cell-depleted T cells, or PBMCs.

Recruitment covered fewer than 25 US areas and drew participants whose ages spanned roughly 18 to 90 years. Participants' reported clinical history set cohort assignment. Authors' analysis steps: Reference gene primer amplification gave nucleated cell count estimates. TCRdb keeps only in-frame clones here, not all; method: immunoSEQ multiplex PCR. V and J calls and clone size are given by that table; D and trimming were obtained from the DNA. This sample has approximately 250,000 clones; around 80% occur once, and the top ten carry over 4%. Germline values: CDR1 SGHNT, CDR2 YYREEE (reference sequence). The CDR3 contains 15 residues. J was trimmed by 1 base and V by 3 bases; bases with no gene match: 0.

The gene calls are TRBV5-4 and TRBJ2-3; 12 nucleotides align to TRBD1. The clonotype was recovered from a man aged 25-40 years with acute COVID-19. The sequencing input was PBMCs or T cells enriched from blood (not recorded which). This chain's CDR3 is CASSWDRGRTDTQYF. The CDR3 bases are TGTGCCAGCAGCTGGGACAGGGGGCGCACAGATACGCAGTATTTT.